The rows below give T cell receptor beta chains drawn from one sample of a study of OX40 agonist ivuxolimab in advanced cancers. Generated by immunoSEQ multiplex PCR, the TCRdb table keeps only in-frame clones and is missing some. The sample yields 55,000 to 90,000 clones, 82% seen once. Sequences were derived from CD4+ or CD8+ T cells sorted from blood, sampled in a trial of the OX40 agonist ivuxolimab. The receptors come from an adult with an advanced solid tumor such as melanoma, head and neck, liver or kidney cancer. Each CDR3 is given with its conserved first and last residue. Each record gives: clone size, D gene, J gene, V gene, CDR3 protein, CDR3 DNA. D genes are given only for firm matches. Some rows mark clone size as missing; the rest say once, few, many or name a class of expanded clone.

abundance: .; d_gene: .; j_gene: TRBJ1-2; v_gene: TRBV28; CDR3aa: CASSGGPTKYGYTF; CDR3nt: TGTGCCAGCAGTGGGGGACCCACTAAGTATGGCTACACCTTC
abundance: few; d_gene: TRBD2; j_gene: TRBJ2-1; v_gene: TRBV6-5; CDR3aa: CASSYGGLESYNEQFF; CDR3nt: TGTGCCAGCAGTTATGGCGGACTAGAGTCATACAATGAGCAGTTCTTC
abundance: .; d_gene: .; j_gene: TRBJ1-1; v_gene: TRBV7-3; CDR3aa: CASSLTARDGTEAFF; CDR3nt: TGTGCCAGCAGCTTAACCGCCAGGGATGGCACTGAAGCTTTCTTT
abundance: .; d_gene: TRBD1; j_gene: TRBJ2-7; v_gene: TRBV10-3; CDR3aa: CAISPGQGASEQYF; CDR3nt: TGTGCCATCAGTCCGGGACAGGGGGCGAGCGAGCAGTACTTC
abundance: .; d_gene: TRBD1; j_gene: TRBJ2-7; v_gene: TRBV30; CDR3aa: CACPPSAGTGAPYF; CDR3nt: TGTGCCTGCCCGCCGAGTGCCGGGACAGGGGCCCCCTACTTC
abundance: .; d_gene: .; j_gene: TRBJ2-2; v_gene: TRBV28; CDR3aa: CASSLLTGELFF; CDR3nt: TGTGCCAGCAGTTTACTCACCGGGGAGCTGTTTTTT
abundance: once; d_gene: .; j_gene: TRBJ2-5; v_gene: TRBV11-3; CDR3aa: CASSLTGQVGEQYF; CDR3nt: TGTGCCAGCAGCTTAACCGGGCAGGTTGGGGAGCAGTACTTC
abundance: .; d_gene: TRBD2; j_gene: TRBJ2-5; v_gene: TRBV5-1; CDR3aa: CASSFSGGPQETQYF; CDR3nt: TGCGCCAGCAGCTTCAGCGGGGGCCCACAAGAGACCCAGTACTTC
abundance: .; d_gene: .; j_gene: TRBJ1-2; v_gene: TRBV6-4; CDR3aa: CASSDSGVNGYTF; CDR3nt: TGTGCCAGCAGTGACTCCGGGGTCAATGGCTACACCTTC
abundance: .; d_gene: TRBD1; j_gene: TRBJ2-3; v_gene: TRBV29-1; CDR3aa: CSVRRTGGATDTQYF; CDR3nt: TGCAGCGTTCGAAGGACAGGGGGAGCCACAGATACGCAGTATTTT
abundance: .; d_gene: .; j_gene: TRBJ2-1; v_gene: TRBV27; CDR3aa: CASSTTSFGQFF; CDR3nt: TGTGCCAGCAGTACCACTAGCTTCGGGCAGTTCTTC
abundance: .; d_gene: TRBD1; j_gene: TRBJ1-2; v_gene: TRBV5-4; CDR3aa: CASSIARREGAYGYTF; CDR3nt: TGTGCCAGCAGCATAGCCAGGAGGGAGGGGGCCTATGGCTACACCTTC
abundance: once; d_gene: .; j_gene: TRBJ1-6; v_gene: TRBV28; CDR3aa: CASSPPEINSPLHF; CDR3nt: TGTGCCAGCAGTCCGCCGGAGATTAATTCACCCCTCCACTTT
abundance: .; d_gene: TRBD2; j_gene: TRBJ2-1; v_gene: TRBV5-1; CDR3aa: CASSLGKLAGAIDEQFF; CDR3nt: TGCGCCAGCAGCCTTGGGAAGCTAGCGGGAGCAATCGATGAGCAGTTCTTC
abundance: .; d_gene: .; j_gene: TRBJ2-1; v_gene: TRBV21-1; CDR3aa: CASSKKLSSYNEQFF; CDR3nt: TGTGCCAGCAGCAAGAAACTGAGCTCCTACAATGAGCAGTTCTTC
abundance: .; d_gene: .; j_gene: TRBJ2-1; v_gene: TRBV11-2; CDR3aa: CASSSQYSSYNEQFF; CDR3nt: TGTGCCAGCAGCTCGCAATATAGCTCCTACAATGAGCAGTTCTTC
abundance: .; d_gene: .; j_gene: TRBJ2-5; v_gene: TRBV27; CDR3aa: CASKLRRLDQETQYF; CDR3nt: TGTGCCAGCAAACTGAGGCGGCTAGATCAAGAGACCCAGTACTTC
abundance: .; d_gene: .; j_gene: TRBJ1-1; v_gene: TRBV7-2; CDR3aa: CASSPRYEAFF; CDR3nt: TGTGCCAGCAGCCCGCGGTATGAAGCTTTCTTT
abundance: .; d_gene: .; j_gene: TRBJ1-1; v_gene: TRBV6-5; CDR3aa: CASTKDDISRAFF; CDR3nt: TGTGCCAGCACCAAAGACGATATTAGTCGAGCTTTCTTT
abundance: .; d_gene: .; j_gene: TRBJ2-3; v_gene: TRBV11-2; CDR3aa: CASSLGVPYTDTQYF; CDR3nt: TGTGCCAGCAGCTTAGGGGTTCCTTACACAGATACGCAGTATTTT
abundance: .; d_gene: .; j_gene: TRBJ1-4; v_gene: TRBV15; CDR3aa: CATSRDSMYEKLFF; CDR3nt: TGTGCCACCAGCAGAGATTCCATGTATGAAAAACTGTTTTTT
abundance: .; d_gene: .; j_gene: TRBJ1-1; v_gene: TRBV18; CDR3aa: CASSPRGLGTEAFF; CDR3nt: TGTGCCAGCTCACCAAGAGGCCTCGGAACTGAAGCTTTCTTT
abundance: .; d_gene: .; j_gene: TRBJ1-2; v_gene: TRBV14; CDR3aa: CASSQDAKGYTF; CDR3nt: TGTGCCAGCAGCCAAGACGCGAAGGGCTACACCTTC
abundance: .; d_gene: .; j_gene: TRBJ1-1; v_gene: TRBV28; CDR3aa: CASLDRNTEAFF; CDR3nt: TGTGCCAGCCTAGACCGGAACACTGAAGCTTTCTTT
abundance: .; d_gene: .; j_gene: TRBJ2-1; v_gene: TRBV14; CDR3aa: CASSQGDLTYNEQFF; CDR3nt: TGTGCCAGCAGCCAAGGCGACCTTACCTACAATGAGCAGTTCTTC
abundance: .; d_gene: .; j_gene: TRBJ1-2; v_gene: TRBV18; CDR3aa: CASSPVGAVNYGYTF; CDR3nt: TGTGCCAGCTCACCGGTCGGGGCCGTTAACTATGGCTACACCTTC
abundance: .; d_gene: TRBD1; j_gene: TRBJ1-1; v_gene: TRBV15; CDR3aa: CATSNRDRGLAAFF; CDR3nt: TGTGCCACCAGCAATCGGGACAGGGGGTTGGCAGCTTTCTTT
abundance: few; d_gene: .; j_gene: TRBJ2-2; v_gene: TRBV15; CDR3aa: CATSSRYTTGELFF; CDR3nt: TGTGCCACCAGCAGCAGATATACCACCGGGGAGCTGTTTTTT
abundance: .; d_gene: .; j_gene: TRBJ2-5; v_gene: TRBV12-5; CDR3aa: CASGIQGVETQYF; CDR3nt: TGTGCTAGTGGAATCCAGGGAGTGGAGACCCAGTACTTC
abundance: once; d_gene: .; j_gene: TRBJ2-2; v_gene: TRBV7-9; CDR3aa: CASSLTGGKAGELFF; CDR3nt: TGTGCCAGCAGTTTAACAGGAGGGAAGGCCGGGGAGCTGTTTTTT
abundance: .; d_gene: TRBD1; j_gene: TRBJ2-7; v_gene: TRBV19; CDR3aa: CASSPFSGTVIFEQYF; CDR3nt: TGTGCCAGTAGCCCTTTCTCCGGGACAGTCATTTTCGAGCAGTACTTC
abundance: .; d_gene: .; j_gene: TRBJ2-5; v_gene: TRBV11-2; CDR3aa: CASSLTSQETQYF; CDR3nt: TGTGCCAGCAGCTTGACTAGCCAAGAGACCCAGTACTTC
abundance: .; d_gene: .; j_gene: TRBJ1-1; v_gene: TRBV18; CDR3aa: CASSLGNTEAFF; CDR3nt: TGTGCCAGCTCACTCGGAAACACTGAAGCTTTCTTT
abundance: .; d_gene: .; j_gene: TRBJ2-3; v_gene: TRBV29-1; CDR3aa: CSVARGSSTDTQYF; CDR3nt: TGCAGCGTTGCCCGGGGCTCTAGCACAGATACGCAGTATTTT
abundance: few; d_gene: .; j_gene: TRBJ2-3; v_gene: TRBV5-1; CDR3aa: CASSQTPSDTQYF; CDR3nt: TGCGCCAGCAGCCAGACACCTTCAGATACGCAGTATTTT
abundance: .; d_gene: .; j_gene: TRBJ2-1; v_gene: TRBV9; CDR3aa: CASSVVGNSYNEQFF; CDR3nt: TGTGCCAGCAGCGTAGTCGGGAATTCCTACAATGAGCAGTTCTTC
abundance: .; d_gene: .; j_gene: TRBJ2-7; v_gene: TRBV30; CDR3aa: CAWSQGGPSYEQYF; CDR3nt: TGTGCCTGGTCCCAGGGGGGTCCCTCCTACGAGCAGTACTTC